Listed here is a single T cell receptor beta chain. Antigen specificity is unknown. TCRdb's copy holds only in-frame clones and misses some; the assay was immunoSEQ multiplex PCR. The data contain around 27,000 clones, 80% of them singletons. Each patient's cancer was a locally advanced or metastatic urothelial carcinoma. These data originate in a study of PD-L1 blockade in urothelial cancer. Whole-study context: Median T cell yield per blood sample was about 140,000 cells.

Whole-study findings and limits: Better survival was predicted by below-median pretreatment blood TCR clonality.

The sequenced sample was PBMCs, obtained around atezolizumab (anti-PD-L1) treatment. This TCR was recovered from a man in his fifties or sixties with urothelial cancer.

In DNA form, the CDR3 reads TGTGCCAGCAGTGGAGGGCTCCAAGAGACCCAGTACTTC. This translates into CASSGGLQETQYF. V gene TRBV2 combines with J gene TRBJ2-5; D possibly corresponds to TRBD2 (5 bases). The CDR3 is made up of 13 amino acids. The germline CDR1 and CDR2 sequences are SNHLY and FYNNEI. V lost 4 bases and J 1 base, leaving 7 bases between the germline ends.